The 32 T cell receptor beta chains below come from one sample, sequenced in a study of CD8+ T cells in alopecia areata. It was cDNA, reverse transcribed from extracted RNA, that served as the sequencing template. Assay used: immunoSEQ multiplex PCR; TCRdb lists only in-frame clones, some missing. This sample carries roughly 210,000 clones, less than 45% of them seen once, and the ten largest clones take roughly 2.6%. This sample's treatment: oral pan-JAK inhibitor, 5-10 mg twice daily. Specimen: CD4+ T cells sorted from blood, collected around week 37, from a patient treated with tofacitinib. Receptors originate from a human donor with alopecia areata.

This clone was detected only a few times. The chain combines TRBV11-2 with TRBJ2-1; D possibly corresponds to TRBD2 (5 bases). Germline assignment: CDR1 SGHAT and CDR2 FQNNGV. This CDR3 is built from 14 residues. Deletions cut 0 bases from V and 7 bases from J, with 10 bases between. DNA for the CDR3: TGTGCCAGCAGCTTAGAGGTGGGAGCAAATGAGCAGTTCTTC. The encoded protein is CASSLEVGANEQFF.

The gene calls are TRBV30 and TRBJ1-2; TRBD1 is a possible D gene (5 bases). With 2 bases removed from V and 8 bases from J, the gap between germline ends came to 15 bases. This CDR3 is built from 13 residues. Germline CDR1 is GTSNPN and CDR2 is SVGIG (reference sequence). CDR3 sequence: CAWSRQPYLGYTF. The CDR3, as DNA: TGTGCCTGGAGTCGACAGCCTTACTTAGGCTACACCTTC.

J is TRBJ2-7 and V is TRBV5-1; 9 bases fit TRBD2. V was pared by 0 bases and J by 6 bases, with 10 bases of the junction left unmatched. The germline CDR1 and CDR2 sequences are SGHRS and YFSETQ. This CDR3 is built from 16 residues. Here the CDR3 reads CASSLGSGRLRREQYF. The CDR3 nucleotides are TGCGCCAGCAGCTTGGGCAGCGGGAGGCTCCGACGCGAGCAGTACTTC.

This chain joins TRBV4-3 and TRBJ1-1; 8 bases are a match to TRBD1. J was trimmed by 5 bases and V by 2 bases; bases with no gene match: 4. The CDR3 has 14 amino acids. Germline CDR1 LGHNA, CDR2 YSLEER. Here the CDR3 reads CASSQHGQGTEAFF. In DNA form, the CDR3 reads TGCGCCAGCAGCCAACACGGACAGGGAACTGAAGCTTTCTTT.

The chain has TRBV18 and TRBJ1-2; D gene unclear. The CDR3 sequence is 15 residues long. Looked up from germline, CDR1 is KGHSH and CDR2 is LQKENI. Trimming left V 6 bases short and J 0 bases short, with 14 bases between. The CDR3, as DNA: TGTGCCAGCTCCTTGGACTCGGGAGCTAACTATGGCTACACCTTC. It specifies CASSLDSGANYGYTF.

This CDR3 reads CAWRAGGIIQYF. The CDR3 nucleotides are TGTGCCTGGCGAGCGGGAGGTATCATTCAGTACTTC. The chain combines TRBV30 with TRBJ2-4, with TRBD2 matching 9 bases. Trimming at V came to 5 bases and at J to 9 bases, leaving 5 bases not matched to a gene. CDR1 and CDR2 from the germline V gene are GTSNPN and SVGIG (reference sequence). The CDR3 covers 12 residues. The full variable domain, in which reference TRBV30 and TRBJ2-4 provide the parts outside the CDR3, is SQTIHQWPATLVQPVGSPLSLECTVEGTSNPNLYWYRQAAGRGLQLLFYSVGIGQISSEVPQNLSASRPQDRQFILSSKKLLLSDSGFYLCAWRAGGIIQYFGAGTRLSVL.

This chain joins TRBV30 and TRBJ1-1; perhaps TRBD1 as D (5 bases). V lost 2 bases and J 6 bases, leaving 25 bases between the germline ends. This CDR3 comprises 17 residues. Germline CDR1 GTSNPN, CDR2 SVGIG (reference sequence). The DNA for the CDR3 is TGTGCCTGGAGTCTAGGAGACAGTCTGTTTTTGGGGGCTGAAGCTTTCTTT. Its protein product is CAWSLGDSLFLGAEAFF.

This clone appeared a few times. The J gene is TRBJ1-4, the V gene TRBV7-9; D remains ambiguous. Between the trimmed V and J ends, which lost 5 bases and 3 bases, there was a span of 10 bases. The length of the CDR3 is 14 residues. The germline gives CDR1 SEHNR, CDR2 FQNEAQ (reference sequence). The CDR3: CASSPRPSNEKLFF. CDR3 bases: TGTGCCAGCAGCCCTCGACCCTCTAATGAAAAACTGTTTTTT.

The CDR3 region is CSGSGEFRETQYF. The CDR3 nucleotides read TGCAGCGGATCAGGGGAATTTCGAGAGACCCAGTACTTC. This rearrangement joins TRBV29-1 to TRBJ2-5; D might be TRBD1 (6 bases). The CDR3 is 13 amino acids. Trimming took 7 bases from V and 4 from J, leaving 16 bases between them. Germline loops: CDR1 SQVTM, CDR2 ANQGSEA.

This clone was seen a few times. The J gene is TRBJ1-2, the V gene TRBV30; the D is unclear. This CDR3 comprises 13 residues. V gave up 2 bases and J gave up 4 bases, with 11 bases separating them. From germline, CDR1 is GTSNPN and CDR2 SVGIG (reference sequence). For the CDR3, the DNA is TGTGCCTGGAGTTCGATAGAGTTCTATGGCTACACCTTC. Its protein product is CAWSSIEFYGYTF.

The gene calls are TRBV6-5 and TRBJ1-4, with D possibly TRBD1 on 5 matching bases. This CDR3 has 13 amino acids. Germline loops: CDR1 MNHEY, CDR2 SVGAGI. Trimming removed 11 bases at V and 2 bases at J, with 12 bases between. CDR3 sequence reads: CAARGTTNEKLFF. For the CDR3, the DNA is TGTGCCGCTCGCGGGACTACTAATGAAAAACTGTTTTTT.

The J gene is TRBJ1-2, the V gene TRBV5-1; 10 positions match TRBD1. The V gene end was trimmed by 6 bases and the J gene end by 9 bases; junction bases not matched to a gene: 11. This CDR3 spans 14 amino acids. In germline, CDR1 is SGHRS, CDR2 YFSETQ. CDR3 DNA sequence: TGCGCCAGCACCACCGCCGGGACAGGGGATAGCTACACCTTC. Protein sequence: CASTTAGTGDSYTF.

This clone was counted only a few times. The gene calls are TRBV29-1 and TRBJ1-1; D not certain. Trimming cost V 6 bases and J 1 base, with 9 bases left between them. CDR1 and CDR2 (germline): SQVTM, ANQGSEA. There are 12 residues in the CDR3. The CDR3 reads CSVRRQNTEAFF. The CDR3 DNA follows: TGCAGCGTACGCAGGCAGAACACTGAAGCTTTCTTT.

This clone was counted a few times. The chain carries TRBV21-1 and TRBJ2-7; the D call of TRBD2 is as the table states it, not checked on the DNA. TRBV21-1 is a listed pseudogene. The CDR3 runs to 16 residues. CDR3 sequence reads: CASSKGNPGTRGEQYF. CDR3 DNA: TGTGCCAGCAGCAAAGGGAACCCCGGGACTAGAGGGGAGCAGTACTTC.

This clone was observed at least ten times. The chain couples TRBV4-2 to TRBJ2-1, with D tentatively TRBD2 (6 bases). Germline V CDR1 and CDR2: LGHNA, YNFKEQ. With 4 bases removed from V and 6 bases from J, the gap between germline ends came to 19 bases. The CDR3 runs to 16 residues. CDR3 residues: CASSPPGTRNSNEQFF. CDR3 DNA: TGTGCCAGCAGCCCTCCCGGGACTCGGAACTCCAATGAGCAGTTCTTC.

The genes are TRBV27 and TRBJ1-2; D gene ambiguous. With 4 bases removed from V and 0 bases from J, the gap between germline ends came to 9 bases. CDR3 length equals 14 residues. Germline values: CDR1 MNHEY, CDR2 SMNVEV (reference sequence). CDR3 sequence: CASSWSNTNYGYTF. CDR3 nucleotides: TGTGCCAGCAGTTGGTCCAATACTAACTATGGCTACACCTTC.

This clone was counted a few times. The rearrangement uses TRBV13 and TRBJ2-7; 8 nucleotides agree with TRBD2. V was pared by 2 bases and J by 0 bases, with 6 bases of the junction left unmatched. This CDR3 region has 16 residues. The germline CDR1 and CDR2 sequences are PRHDT and FYEKMQ (reference sequence). The CDR3 DNA reads as TGTGCCAGCAGCTTACTTGTCGGGAGGGCCTCCTACGAGCAGTACTTC. Amino acid sequence: CASSLLVGRASYEQYF.

The chain employs TRBV6-5 and TRBJ1-5, with D unresolved. CDR1 MNHEY and CDR2 SVGAGI come from the germline V gene. V was pared by 4 bases and J by 6 bases, with 13 bases between. CDR3 length: 14 residues. DNA for the CDR3: TGTGCCAGCAGTTCAACCAAGCAGCGTCAGCCCCAGCATTTT. Protein sequence: CASSSTKQRQPQHF.

This clone was recorded a few times. The chain links TRBV30 to TRBJ1-1; no clear D gene. The germline CDR1 and CDR2 sequences are GTSNPN and SVGIG (reference sequence). There are 11 residues in the CDR3. V was cut by 3 bases and J by 6 bases, with 8 bases left in between. The CDR3 region has the DNA TGTGCCTGGAGGGGGTTAGCTGAAGCTTTCTTT. Translating gives CAWRGLAEAFF.

This clone was observed a handful of times. The J gene is TRBJ2-1, the V gene TRBV29-1; TRBD2 agrees at 13 bases. CDR1 is SQVTM and CDR2 is ANQGSEA in the germline V gene. J was trimmed by 0 bases and V by 7 bases; bases with no gene match: 3. The CDR3 is 15 residues long. The CDR3 here is CSGWTSGSSYNEQFF. CDR3 DNA: TGCAGCGGGTGGACTAGCGGGAGCTCCTACAATGAGCAGTTCTTC.

The gene calls are TRBV9 and TRBJ1-1; D gene unclear. Trimming took 3 bases from V and 1 from J, leaving 10 bases between them. The CDR3 has 14 amino acids. Germline V gives CDR1 SGDLS, CDR2 YYNGEE. The CDR3 reads CASSARPGNTEAFF. CDR3 DNA: TGTGCCAGCAGCGCCAGGCCGGGGAACACTGAAGCTTTCTTT.

This sequence joins TRBV7-2 and TRBJ2-1; D remains ambiguous. Trimming cost V 4 bases and J 8 bases, with 6 bases left between them. Germline values: CDR1 SGHTA, CDR2 FQGNSA. There are 11 residues in the CDR3. This CDR3 is CASSWGHEQFF. The DNA for the CDR3 is TGTGCCAGCAGCTGGGGTCATGAGCAGTTCTTC.

The chain carries TRBV7-9 and TRBJ2-2; 8 positions match TRBD1. V was clipped by 4 bases and J by 7 bases; unmatched bases: 5. The germline gives CDR1 SEHNR, CDR2 FQNEAQ (reference sequence). This CDR3 has 14 amino acids. CDR3 sequence reads: CASSSRQGIGELFF. The CDR3 DNA reads as TGTGCCAGCAGCTCGAGACAGGGGATCGGGGAGCTGTTTTTT.

This clone has only one observation. This chain links TRBV27 with TRBJ1-1; 10 positions agree with TRBD1. V lost 7 bases and J lost 4; bases outside the gene matches: 6. Germline assignment: CDR1 MNHEY and CDR2 SMNVEV (reference sequence). The CDR3 is 14 amino acids. CDR3 residues: CASTRTGGFTEAFF. The CDR3, as DNA: TGTGCCAGCACCAGGACAGGGGGTTTCACTGAAGCTTTCTTT.

This clone appeared a few times. J is TRBJ2-5 and V is TRBV5-1, with D perhaps TRBD2 (5 bases). The V end lost 0 bases, the J end lost 4 bases, and 10 bases lay between the germline ends. This CDR3 contains 14 residues. CDR1 and CDR2 from the germline V gene are SGHRS and YFSETQ. CDR3 region: CASSLESRGETQYF. The CDR3 coding sequence is TGCGCCAGCAGCTTGGAGTCCCGGGGAGAGACCCAGTACTTC.

The chain combines TRBV15 with TRBJ2-3; the match to TRBD2 covers 12 bases. The CDR3 length is 19 residues. Germline values: CDR1 LNHNV, CDR2 YYDKDF (reference sequence). The junction had 12 bases not matched to a gene; V was cut back by 5 bases and J by 0 bases. CDR3 sequence: CATSSPGTSGFESTDTQYF. CDR3 sequence (DNA): TGTGCCACCAGCTCCCCCGGGACTAGCGGGTTTGAGAGCACAGATACGCAGTATTTT.

This rearrangement joins TRBV5-6 to TRBJ2-7; TRBD2 matches at 7 bases. CDR1 and CDR2 (germline): SGHDT, YYEEEE. This CDR3 is 13 amino acids long. Trimming removed 5 bases from V and 8 bases from J; junction bases left unmatched: 10. The DNA for the CDR3 is TGTGCCAGCAGGGTTTCCAGCGGGATGAAGCAGTACTTC. Its protein is CASRVSSGMKQYF.

The gene calls are TRBV9 and TRBJ1-2; 7 bases match TRBD1. The CDR3 contains 15 residues. V was pared by 1 base and J by 5 bases, with 8 bases of the junction left unmatched. Germline CDR1 is SGDLS and CDR2 is YYNGEE. The CDR3 region is CASSVSRQGRYGYTF. The CDR3 DNA sequence: TGTGCCAGCAGCGTATCCCGACAGGGAAGGTATGGCTACACCTTC.

A few counts support this clone. The chain couples TRBV30 to TRBJ1-1, with D maybe TRBD1 (5 bases). The CDR3 totals 15 residues. CDR1 and CDR2 (germline): GTSNPN, SVGIG (reference sequence). The V end lost 7 bases, the J end lost 1 base, and 19 bases lay between the germline ends. CDR3 nucleotides: TGTGCCTCTAAGTCGGGACTCCATGGGAACACTGAAGCTTTCTTT. Protein: CASKSGLHGNTEAFF.

This chain uses TRBV7-8 with TRBJ1-2, with TRBD1 as a possible D gene (6 bases). CDR3 size: 13 residues. In germline, CDR1 is SGHVS, CDR2 FQNEAQ. V gave up 5 bases and J gave up 8 bases, with 15 bases separating them. The CDR3 bases are TGTGCCAGCAGCCCTCCGGACAGCTGGGGCTACACCTTC. The encoded protein is CASSPPDSWGYTF.

The rearrangement uses TRBV4-3 and TRBJ2-5; 8 nucleotides line up with TRBD1. V lost 4 bases, J lost 4 bases, and 5 bases stayed unmatched. The CDR3 totals 14 residues. Germline CDR1 reads LGHNA; CDR2 reads YSLEER. The CDR3 is CASSLHTGGETQYF. Here the CDR3 DNA reads TGCGCCAGCAGCCTTCATACAGGGGGAGAGACCCAGTACTTC.

The J gene is TRBJ1-2, the V gene TRBV5-4; TRBD1 aligns across 7 bases. The CDR3 loop spans 13 amino acids. The germline V gene has CDR1 SGHNT and CDR2 YYREEE (reference sequence). V shed 5 bases and J 7 bases; nucleotides not matched to a gene: 8. CDR3 sequence (DNA): TGTGCCAGCAGTTACGACAGGGTTTCTGGCTACACCTTC. Translating it yields CASSYDRVSGYTF. The whole variable domain, remainder taken from reference TRBV5-4 and TRBJ1-2, is ETGVTQSPTHLIKTRGQQVTLRCSSQSGHNTVSWYQQALGQGPQFIFQYYREEENGRGNFPPRFSGLQFPNYSSELNVNALELDDSALYLCASSYDRVSGYTFGSGTRLTVV.